These 3 T cell receptor beta chains were sequenced from one sample in a study of cytomegalovirus exposure and HLA in healthy donors. The PCR ran on 60 Vbeta and 13 Jbeta primers. The assay was immunoSEQ multiplex PCR, and TCRdb's table has in-frame clones only and misses some. The sample yields 75,000 to 90,000 clones, 55% to 65% seen once. The sample comprised PBMCs. These receptors were taken from a woman between 40 and 55 years old in good health and CMV-seropositive.

Here the CDR3 DNA reads TGTGCCAGCAGCGAACCGGGACAGGGCCAGCAGTACTTC. Residues: CASSEPGQGQQYF. The rearrangement joins TRBV7-7 to TRBJ2-7, with 9 positions matching TRBD1. Trimming removed 5 bases from V and 8 bases from J; junction bases left unmatched: 7. Germline CDR1 is SSHAT and CDR2 is FNYEAQ (reference sequence). There are 13 residues in the CDR3.

This clone appeared once. At the DNA level, this CDR3 is encoded by other sequences in the same sample as well. The chain has TRBV7-9 and TRBJ2-3; tentatively, D is TRBD2 (6 bases). V was trimmed by 6 bases and J by 11 bases, leaving 21 bases between them. The CDR3 has 14 residues. Germline CDR1 reads SEHNR; CDR2 reads FQNEAQ (reference sequence). CDR3 sequence: CASRLPGEESGQYF. DNA of the CDR3: TGTGCCAGCAGGCTCCCGGGAGAAGAGAGTGGGCAGTATTTT.

This chain uses TRBV6-5 with TRBJ1-2; the match to TRBD1 covers 9 bases. Germline V gene sequence: CDR1 MNHEY, CDR2 SVGAGI. The CDR3 totals 14 residues. V lost 5 bases, J lost 1 base, and 2 bases stayed unmatched. CDR3: CASSRDRDNYGYTF. The CDR3 DNA reads TGTGCCAGCAGTCGGGACAGGGATAACTATGGCTACACCTTC.